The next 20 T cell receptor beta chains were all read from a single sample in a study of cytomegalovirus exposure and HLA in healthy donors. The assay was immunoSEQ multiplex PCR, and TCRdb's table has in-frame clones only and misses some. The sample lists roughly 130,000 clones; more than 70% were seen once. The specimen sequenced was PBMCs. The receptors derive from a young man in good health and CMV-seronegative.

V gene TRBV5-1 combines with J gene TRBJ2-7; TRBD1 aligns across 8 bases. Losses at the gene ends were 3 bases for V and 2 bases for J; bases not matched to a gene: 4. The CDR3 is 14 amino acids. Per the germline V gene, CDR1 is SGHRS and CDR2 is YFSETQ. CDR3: CASSWGTGPYEQYF. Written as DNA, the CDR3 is TGCGCCAGCAGCTGGGGGACAGGACCCTACGAGCAGTACTTC.

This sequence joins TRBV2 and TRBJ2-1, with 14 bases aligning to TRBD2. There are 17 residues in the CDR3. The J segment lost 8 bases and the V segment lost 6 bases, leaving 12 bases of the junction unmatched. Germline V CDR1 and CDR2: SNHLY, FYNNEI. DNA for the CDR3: TGTGCCAGCAGGACCGGGACTAGCGGGAGCTTATCTCATGAGCAGTTCTTC. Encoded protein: CASRTGTSGSLSHEQFF.

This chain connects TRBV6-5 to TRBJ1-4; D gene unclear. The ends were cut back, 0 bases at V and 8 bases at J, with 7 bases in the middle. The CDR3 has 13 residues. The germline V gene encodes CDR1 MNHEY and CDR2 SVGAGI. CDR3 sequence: CASSYSTREKLFF. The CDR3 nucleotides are TGTGCCAGCAGTTACTCGACGAGGGAAAAACTGTTTTTT.

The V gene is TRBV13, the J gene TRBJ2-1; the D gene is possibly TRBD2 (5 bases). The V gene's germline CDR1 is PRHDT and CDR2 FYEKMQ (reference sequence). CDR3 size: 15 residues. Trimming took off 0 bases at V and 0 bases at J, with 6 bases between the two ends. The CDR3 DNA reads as TGTGCCAGCAGCTTAGGCCGGGACTCCTACAATGAGCAGTTCTTC. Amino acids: CASSLGRDSYNEQFF. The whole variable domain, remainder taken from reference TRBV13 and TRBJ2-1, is AAGVIQSPRHLIKEKRETATLKCYPIPRHDTVYWYQQGPGQDPQFLISFYEKMQSDKGSIPDRFSAQQFSDYHSELNMSSLELGDSALYFCASSLGRDSYNEQFFGPGTRLTVL.

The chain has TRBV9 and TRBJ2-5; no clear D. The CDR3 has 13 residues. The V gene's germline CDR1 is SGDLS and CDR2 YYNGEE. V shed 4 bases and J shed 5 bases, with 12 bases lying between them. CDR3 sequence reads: CASSLRSTETQYF. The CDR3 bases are TGTGCCAGCAGCCTAAGGAGTACGGAGACCCAGTACTTC.

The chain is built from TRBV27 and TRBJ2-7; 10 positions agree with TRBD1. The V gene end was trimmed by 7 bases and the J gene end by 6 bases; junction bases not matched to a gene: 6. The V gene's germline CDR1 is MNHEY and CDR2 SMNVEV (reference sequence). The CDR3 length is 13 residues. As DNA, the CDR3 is TGTGCCAGCACAATAGGACAGGGGGGCGAGCAGTACTTC. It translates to CASTIGQGGEQYF.

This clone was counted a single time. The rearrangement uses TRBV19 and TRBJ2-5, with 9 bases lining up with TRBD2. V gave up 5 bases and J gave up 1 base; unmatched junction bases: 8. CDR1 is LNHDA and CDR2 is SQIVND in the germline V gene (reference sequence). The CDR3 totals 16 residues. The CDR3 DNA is TGTGCCAGTAGTGCTAACGCGGGAGGGCGCCAAGAGACCCAGTACTTC. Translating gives CASSANAGGRQETQYF.

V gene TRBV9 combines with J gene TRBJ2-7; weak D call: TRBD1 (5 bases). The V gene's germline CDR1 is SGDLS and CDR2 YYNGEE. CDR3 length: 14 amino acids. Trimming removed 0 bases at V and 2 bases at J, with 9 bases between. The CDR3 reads CASSVGAGTYEQYF. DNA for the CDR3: TGTGCCAGCAGCGTAGGGGCAGGGACCTACGAGCAGTACTTC.

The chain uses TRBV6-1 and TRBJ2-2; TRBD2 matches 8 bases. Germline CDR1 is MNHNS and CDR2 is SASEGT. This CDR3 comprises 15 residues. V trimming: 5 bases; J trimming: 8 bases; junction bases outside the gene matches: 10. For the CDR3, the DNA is TGTGCCAGCAGTTTACCGGGACTAGAGTCAGGGGAGCTGTTTTTT. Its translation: CASSLPGLESGELFF.

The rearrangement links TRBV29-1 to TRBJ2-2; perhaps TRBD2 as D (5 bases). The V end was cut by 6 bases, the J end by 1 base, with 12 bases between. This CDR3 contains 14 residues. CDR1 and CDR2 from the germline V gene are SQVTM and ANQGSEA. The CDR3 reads CSVFGLLNTGELFF. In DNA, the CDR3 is TGCAGCGTCTTCGGACTCTTGAACACCGGGGAGCTGTTTTTT.

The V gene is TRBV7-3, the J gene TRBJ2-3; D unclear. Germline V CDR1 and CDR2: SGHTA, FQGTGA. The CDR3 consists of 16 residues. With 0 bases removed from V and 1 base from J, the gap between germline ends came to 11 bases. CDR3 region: CASSLTWSGGTDTQYF. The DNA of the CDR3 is TGTGCCAGCAGCTTAACCTGGAGTGGCGGCACAGATACGCAGTATTTT.

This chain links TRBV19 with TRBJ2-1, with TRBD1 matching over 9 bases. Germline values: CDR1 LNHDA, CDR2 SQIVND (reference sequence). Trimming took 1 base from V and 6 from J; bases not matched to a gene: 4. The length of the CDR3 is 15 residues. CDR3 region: CASSIVRDRVNEQFF. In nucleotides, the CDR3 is TGTGCCAGTAGTATAGTGCGGGACAGGGTCAATGAGCAGTTCTTC.

CDR3 in amino acids: CASRRQSTNEKLFF. As DNA, the CDR3 is TGCGCCAGCAGGCGACAGTCGACTAATGAAAAACTGTTTTTT. The chain has TRBV10-2 and TRBJ1-4; perhaps TRBD1 as D (5 bases). V lost 6 bases, J lost 2 bases, and 10 bases lay in between. The CDR3 totals 14 residues. From germline, CDR1 is WSHSY and CDR2 SAAADI.

CDR3 nucleotides: TGTGCCTGGAGTGTTTCTAGAACGAACACCGGGGAGCTGTTTTTT. It yields the protein CAWSVSRTNTGELFF. The chain is built from TRBV30 and TRBJ2-2, with no clear D. Per germline, CDR1 GTSNPN and CDR2 SVGIG (reference sequence). The V end was cut by 0 bases, the J end by 0 bases, with 8 bases between. The CDR3 contains 15 residues.

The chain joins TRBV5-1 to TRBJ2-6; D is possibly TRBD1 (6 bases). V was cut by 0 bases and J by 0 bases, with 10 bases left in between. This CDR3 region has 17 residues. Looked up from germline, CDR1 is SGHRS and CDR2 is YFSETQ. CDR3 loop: CASSLAGQPSGANVLTF. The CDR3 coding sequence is TGCGCCAGCAGCTTGGCGGGACAACCCTCTGGGGCCAACGTCCTGACTTTC.

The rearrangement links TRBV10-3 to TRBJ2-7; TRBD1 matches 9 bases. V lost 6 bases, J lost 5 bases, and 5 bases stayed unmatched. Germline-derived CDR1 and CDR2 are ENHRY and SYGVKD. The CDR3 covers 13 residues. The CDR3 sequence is CAIREGQGNEQYF. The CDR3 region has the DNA TGTGCCATCAGGGAGGGACAGGGTAACGAGCAGTACTTC.

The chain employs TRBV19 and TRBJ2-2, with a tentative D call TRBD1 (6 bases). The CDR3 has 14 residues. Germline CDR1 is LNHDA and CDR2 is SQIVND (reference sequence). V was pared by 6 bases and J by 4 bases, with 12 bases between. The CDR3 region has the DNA TGTGCCAGTAGCAATGACAGGACCACCGGGGAGCTGTTTTTT. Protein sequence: CASSNDRTTGELFF.

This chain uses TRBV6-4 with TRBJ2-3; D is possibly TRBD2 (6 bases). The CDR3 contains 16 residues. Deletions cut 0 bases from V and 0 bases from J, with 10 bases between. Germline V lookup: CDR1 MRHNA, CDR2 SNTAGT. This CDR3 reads CASSDSGGGSTDTQYF. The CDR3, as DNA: TGTGCCAGCAGTGACTCGGGAGGCGGTAGCACAGATACGCAGTATTTT.

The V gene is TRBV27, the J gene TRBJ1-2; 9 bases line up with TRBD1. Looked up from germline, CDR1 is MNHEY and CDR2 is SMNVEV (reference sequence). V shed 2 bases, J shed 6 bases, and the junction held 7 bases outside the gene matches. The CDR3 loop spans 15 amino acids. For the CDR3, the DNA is TGTGCCAGCAGTTTAGTTGGGGGACAGGGTGATGGCTACACCTTC. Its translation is CASSLVGGQGDGYTF.

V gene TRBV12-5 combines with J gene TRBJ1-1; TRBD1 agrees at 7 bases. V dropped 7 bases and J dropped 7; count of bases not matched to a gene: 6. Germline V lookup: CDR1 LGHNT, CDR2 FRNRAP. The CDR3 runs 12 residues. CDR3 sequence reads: CASVWDSLEAFF. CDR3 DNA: TGTGCTAGTGTTTGGGACAGCCTTGAAGCTTTCTTT.